This is a list of T cell receptor beta chains from one sample in a study of neoadjuvant anti-PD-1 for oral cavity cancer. Using immunoSEQ multiplex PCR, the repertoire was profiled, and TCRdb retains in-frame clones only, with some absent. Of approximately 14,000 clones listed, 55% to 85% are singletons. Sequences were derived from PBMCs, sampled before nivolumab (anti-PD-1) treatment. The receptor source for this set is a person aged 40 to 85 with oral cavity squamous cell carcinoma. The CDR3 runs from the conserved cysteine through the conserved F or W. Fields, in order: V gene, CDR3 length, D gene, clone size, J gene, CDR3 DNA, CDR3 protein. A D gene is named only where the DNA matches it firmly. Clone size appears in some rows only: once, few, many, or a class for an expanded clone.

v_call: TRBV5-4; cdr3_length: 15; d_call: NA; clone_size: NA; j_call: TRBJ2-2; cdr3_nt: TGTGCCAGCAGCTTAAGGGGGGCGCGGGTCGGGGAGCTGTTTTTT; cdr3_aa: CASSLRGARVGELFF
v_call: TRBV5-1; cdr3_length: 14; d_call: NA; clone_size: NA; j_call: TRBJ2-5; cdr3_nt: TGCGCCAGCAGCTTACGAACAAACCAAGAGACCCAGTACTTC; cdr3_aa: CASSLRTNQETQYF
v_call: TRBV5-1; cdr3_length: 16; d_call: TRBD2; clone_size: NA; j_call: TRBJ2-1; cdr3_nt: TGCGCCAGCAGCGGAGGCGGGACTAGCGGGTACAATGAGCAGTTCTTC; cdr3_aa: CASSGGGTSGYNEQFF
v_call: TRBV5-1; cdr3_length: 13; d_call: NA; clone_size: once; j_call: TRBJ1-1; cdr3_nt: TGCGCCAGCAGAAATGCGCTGAACACTGAAGCTTTCTTT; cdr3_aa: CASRNALNTEAFF
v_call: TRBV5-4; cdr3_length: 15; d_call: NA; clone_size: NA; j_call: TRBJ1-3; cdr3_nt: TGTGCCAGCAGCCATAGCAGGGAGAACATAAACACCATATATTTT; cdr3_aa: CASSHSRENINTIYF
v_call: TRBV19; cdr3_length: 16; d_call: NA; clone_size: NA; j_call: TRBJ2-2; cdr3_nt: TGTGCCAGTAGATCCTCAAGCCCGGGGAACACCGGGGAGCTGTTTTTT; cdr3_aa: CASRSSSPGNTGELFF
v_call: TRBV10-3; cdr3_length: 17; d_call: NA; clone_size: NA; j_call: TRBJ2-1; cdr3_nt: TGTGCCATCAAGGTGGGGGAGACTATTAGCTCCTACAATGAGCAGTTCTTC; cdr3_aa: CAIKVGETISSYNEQFF
v_call: TRBV2; cdr3_length: 13; d_call: NA; clone_size: NA; j_call: TRBJ1-4; cdr3_nt: TGTGCCAGCTTCTGGGCAACTAATGAAAAACTGTTTTTT; cdr3_aa: CASFWATNEKLFF
v_call: TRBV19; cdr3_length: 15; d_call: NA; clone_size: NA; j_call: TRBJ1-1; cdr3_nt: TGTGCCAGTTGCGTACGTGGGTTCGGACACACTGAAGCTTTCTTT; cdr3_aa: CASCVRGFGHTEAFF
v_call: TRBV5-1; cdr3_length: 13; d_call: TRBD1; clone_size: NA; j_call: TRBJ1-2; cdr3_nt: TGCGCCAGCAGCTTGAAGGGACAGGGGAAGGACACCTTC; cdr3_aa: CASSLKGQGKDTF
v_call: TRBV9; cdr3_length: 14; d_call: NA; clone_size: NA; j_call: TRBJ1-5; cdr3_nt: TGTGCCAGCAGCGAAAGCGCATCGAATCAGCCCCAGCATTTT; cdr3_aa: CASSESASNQPQHF